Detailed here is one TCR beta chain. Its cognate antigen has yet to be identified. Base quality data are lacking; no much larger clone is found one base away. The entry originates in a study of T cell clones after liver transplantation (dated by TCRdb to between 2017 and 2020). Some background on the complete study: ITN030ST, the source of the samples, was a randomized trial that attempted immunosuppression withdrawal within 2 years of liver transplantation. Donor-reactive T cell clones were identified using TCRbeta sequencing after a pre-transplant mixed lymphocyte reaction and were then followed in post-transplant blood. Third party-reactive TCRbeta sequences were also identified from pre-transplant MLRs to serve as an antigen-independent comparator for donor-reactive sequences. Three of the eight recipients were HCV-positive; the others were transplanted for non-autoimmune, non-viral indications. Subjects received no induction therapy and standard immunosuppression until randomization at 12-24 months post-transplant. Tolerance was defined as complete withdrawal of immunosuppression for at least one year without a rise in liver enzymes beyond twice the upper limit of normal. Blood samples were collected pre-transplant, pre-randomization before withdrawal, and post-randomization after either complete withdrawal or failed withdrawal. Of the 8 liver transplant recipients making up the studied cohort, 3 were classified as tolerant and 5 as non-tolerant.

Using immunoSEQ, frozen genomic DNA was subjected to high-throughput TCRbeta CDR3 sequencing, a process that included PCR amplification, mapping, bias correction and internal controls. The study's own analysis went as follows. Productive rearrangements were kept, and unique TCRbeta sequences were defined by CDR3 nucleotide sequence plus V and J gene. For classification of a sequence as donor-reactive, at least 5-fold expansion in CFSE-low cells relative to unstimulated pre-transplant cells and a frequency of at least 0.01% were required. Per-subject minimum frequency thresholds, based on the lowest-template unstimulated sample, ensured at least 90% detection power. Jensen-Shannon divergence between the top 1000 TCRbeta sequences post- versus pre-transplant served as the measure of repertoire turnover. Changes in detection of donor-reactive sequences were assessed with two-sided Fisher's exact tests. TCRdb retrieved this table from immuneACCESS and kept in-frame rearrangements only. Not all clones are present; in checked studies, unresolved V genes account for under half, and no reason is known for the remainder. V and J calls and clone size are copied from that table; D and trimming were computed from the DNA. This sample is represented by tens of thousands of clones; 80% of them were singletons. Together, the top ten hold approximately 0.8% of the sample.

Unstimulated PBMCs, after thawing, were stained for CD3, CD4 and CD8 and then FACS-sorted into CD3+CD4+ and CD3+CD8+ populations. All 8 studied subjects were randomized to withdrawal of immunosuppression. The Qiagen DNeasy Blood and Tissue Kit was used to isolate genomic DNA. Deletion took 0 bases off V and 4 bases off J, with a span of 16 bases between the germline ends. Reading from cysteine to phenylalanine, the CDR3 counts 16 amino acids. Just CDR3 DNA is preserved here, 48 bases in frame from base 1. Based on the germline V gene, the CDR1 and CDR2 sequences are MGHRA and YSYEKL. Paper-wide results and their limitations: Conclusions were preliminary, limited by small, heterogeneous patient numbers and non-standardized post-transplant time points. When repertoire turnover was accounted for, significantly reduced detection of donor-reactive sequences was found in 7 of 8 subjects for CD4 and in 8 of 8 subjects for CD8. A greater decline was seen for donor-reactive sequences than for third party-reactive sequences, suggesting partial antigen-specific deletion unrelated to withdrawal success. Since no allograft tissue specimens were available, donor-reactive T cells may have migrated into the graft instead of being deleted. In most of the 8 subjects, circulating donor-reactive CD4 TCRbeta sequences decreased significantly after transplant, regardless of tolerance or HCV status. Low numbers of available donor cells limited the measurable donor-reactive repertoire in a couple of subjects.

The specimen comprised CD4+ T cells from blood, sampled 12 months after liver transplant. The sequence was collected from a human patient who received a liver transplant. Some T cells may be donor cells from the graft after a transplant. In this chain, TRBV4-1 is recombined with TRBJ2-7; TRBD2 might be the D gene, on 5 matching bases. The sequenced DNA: TGCGCCAGCAGCCAAGATTCCAGCGGAGATCTTTACGAGCAGTACTTC. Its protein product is CASSQDSSGDLYEQYF.